Here is one T cell receptor beta chain with its context. Its antigen is not yet known. Base qualities are missing; no much larger clone stands one base away. Participants in the prospective study were aged roughly 18 to 100 years, lived in more than 20 United States geographic areas, and enrolled through a virtual design. In the prospective study, cohorts were assigned on the basis of participant-reported clinical history obtained from a screening survey and a study questionnaire. In the prospective study, whole blood, serum and a nasopharyngeal or oropharyngeal swab were collected from each participant by mobile phlebotomists. Over a roughly two-month period, participants in the prospective study had the option of providing additional blood draws and questionnaires. Blood samples from the prospective study were shipped frozen or at room temperature prior to DNA extraction. The data were obtained in a study of blood T cell repertoires in COVID-19 (dated by TCRdb to 2020 to 2022). With respect to the entire study: Collaborator samples came from the United States, Italy and Spain and covered acute and convalescent phases of COVID-19. The prospective study material was composed of cDNA or gDNA derived from T cells, B-cell-depleted T cells, or PBMCs. Subjects who had been exposed to COVID-19, were actively infected with it, or had recovered from it provided the deeply sampled blood TCRbeta repertoires that made up the dataset. The repertoires were released in a freely available public database intended as a resource for research on the immune response to SARS-CoV-2. Samples came from the ongoing ImmuneRACE study (first 160 participants) plus 1,254 subjects from 6 global collaborators. Sample metadata almost always included a de-identified subject ID, COVID-19 status, age in years and sex. Where available, HLA class I and class II types were obtained from metadata supplied by the sample provider rather than from assay-based typing.

After removal of 5 bases from V and 2 bases from J, the junction retains 6 bases not matched to a gene. As encoded in the germline V gene (reference sequence), CDR1 is SEHNR while CDR2 is FQNEAQ. Spanning cysteine to phenylalanine, the CDR3 consists of 17 amino acids. CDR3 DNA is the only sequence kept; it has 51 bases, read in frame from the first base. Summary of the overall study and its limitations: How much clinical and demographic metadata was included differed by source and by participant, and the metadata was provided uncurated.

TCRbeta CDR3 regions were amplified from genomic DNA using the immunoSEQ Assay, a bias-controlled multiplex PCR. For the original study's pipeline: The number of nucleated cells in each sample was estimated by amplification of reference gene primers within the assay. To quantify the absolute abundance of each unique TCRbeta CDR3 rearrangement, sequence reads were collapsed and filtered. For each sample, productive Simpson clonality was calculated as the square root of Simpson's diversity index over productive rearrangements. Sourced from immuneACCESS, this table was stored by TCRdb with only in-frame sequences that have V and J called. A share of the clones is absent; for the studies checked, an unresolved V gene accounts for under half, and the remainder has no known explanation. V and J calls and clone size come straight from that table; D and trimming were deduced from the DNA. The sample table contains 230,000 or so clones; only one count was recorded for about nine tenths of them. The ten largest clones add up to more than 3.5% of the sample.

Sequencing used PBMCs or T cells enriched from blood (not recorded which). The sequence was collected from a middle-aged woman with acute COVID-19. The V gene is TRBV7-9 and the J gene is TRBJ2-6; 10 middle bases align to TRBD1. The nucleotides read TGTGCCAGCAGCATTCCGGGACAGGGGACTGGGGCCAACGTCCTGACTTTC. This yields the protein CASSIPGQGTGANVLTF.